The 20 T cell receptor beta chains reported below all come from one sample, sequenced in a study of metastatic and nonmetastatic thyroid tumors (dated by TCRdb to 2019 to 2021). The receptor library was made with PCR. The listed sequencing device is Illumina HiSeq 4000. TCRdb reprocessing: public reads trimmed at Q25 with fastp, clones called with MiXCR, in-frame beta chains kept. The sample records about 40,000 clones, approximately 10% of which are singletons. The biggest ten clones account for less than 25% of the sample. No treatment had been received by any patient before thyroid surgery. The sequenced sample was blood. Source of these receptors: a female donor with papillary thyroid cancer or a benign thyroid nodule (not recorded which). Some clones in this sample may be carry-over from other donors' samples.

Turning to this clone: This may be a read error, as it is one base from a much larger clone. The chain links TRBV7-3 to TRBJ1-5, with 11 positions matching TRBD1. The CDR3 contains 15 residues. Per the germline V gene, CDR1 is SGHTA and CDR2 is FQGTGA. CDR3 amino acids: CANSADRGPNQPQHF. The CDR3 DNA follows: TGTGCCAACAGCGCGGACAGGGGGCCCAATCAGCCCCAGCATTTT. Looking up the rest from reference TRBV7-3 and TRBJ1-5 gives the full variable domain: GAGVSQTPSNKVTEKGKYVELRCDPISGHTALYWYRQSLGQGPEFLIYFQGTGAADDSGLPNDRFFAVRPEGSVSTLKIQRTERGDSAVYLCANSADRGPNQPQHFGDGTRLSIL.

At least ten counts were recorded for this clone. The chain links TRBV9 to TRBJ2-1, with 14 bases matching TRBD2. The CDR3 is 17 amino acids. The germline CDR1 and CDR2 sequences are SGDLS and YYNGEE. The trim removed 3 bases at V and 5 bases at J, leaving 7 bases unmatched. The chain's CDR3 is CASSGETSGRVDNEQFF. The CDR3, as DNA: TGTGCCAGCAGCGGCGAGACTAGCGGGAGGGTAGACAATGAGCAGTTCTTC. The complete variable domain, with remaining parts taken from reference TRBV9 and TRBJ2-1, reads DSGVTQTPKHLITATGQRVTLRCSPRSGDLSVYWYQQSLDQGLQFLIQYYNGEERAKGNILERFSAQQFPDLHSELNLSSLELGDSALYFCASSGETSGRVDNEQFFGPGTRLTVL.

This clone came up many times. The V and J genes are TRBV19 and TRBJ1-1, with unresolved D. V lost 2 bases and J lost 0, with 16 bases in between. Germline lookup yields CDR1 LNHDA and CDR2 SQIVND (reference sequence). The CDR3 loop spans 17 amino acids. DNA of the CDR3: TGTGCCAGTAGTATAAATAGATGGGCTAAGATGAACACTGAAGCTTTCTTT. Translated: CASSINRWAKMNTEAFF.

This clone was recorded many times. The chain joins TRBV20-1 to TRBJ1-2; 9 bases align to TRBD1. The CDR3 consists of 13 residues. The V gene's germline CDR1 is DFQATT and CDR2 SNEGSKA (reference sequence). J was trimmed by 8 bases and V by 5 bases; bases with no gene match: 9. This CDR3 reads CSADQQGARGYTF. The CDR3 DNA sequence: TGCAGTGCTGATCAACAGGGGGCGAGGGGCTACACCTTC.

This clone was found a few times. This could be a read error, since a much larger clone is one nucleotide away. This rearrangement joins TRBV12-3 or TRBV12-4 to TRBJ1-4; maybe TRBD1 (5 bases). The CDR3 totals 14 residues. The CDR3 protein is CASSPGITNGKLFF. CDR3 bases: TGTGCCAGCAGCCCAGGGATTACTAATGGAAAACTGTTTTTT.

Comments on this clone: A much larger clone differs by one base, so this may be a read error. V is TRBV7-6 and J is TRBJ2-1; no reliable D call. This CDR3 contains 12 residues. Germline values: CDR1 SGHVS, CDR2 FNYEAQ. Trimming removed 3 bases at V and 12 bases at J, with 12 bases between. The CDR3: CASSFYSSRQFF. The CDR3 DNA is TGTGCCAGCAGCTTCTACAGCAGTAGGCAGTTCTTC.

In its sample, this clone was seen many times. The rearrangement joins TRBV20-1 to TRBJ2-2, with 11 bases lining up with TRBD2. Looked up from germline, CDR1 is DFQATT and CDR2 is SNEGSKA (reference sequence). The CDR3 has 16 residues. Unmatched junction bases numbered 6, after V lost 5 bases and J lost 1 base. The CDR3 spells CSASISGRENTGELFF. The CDR3 region has the DNA TGCAGTGCTTCAATTAGCGGGAGGGAGAACACCGGGGAGCTGTTTTTT.

This rearrangement joins TRBV6-4 to TRBJ1-6; a weak D match, TRBD1 (5 bases). Trimming shortened V by 6 bases and J by 7 bases, and 13 bases separated the two germline ends. Germline V CDR1 and CDR2: MRHNA, SNTAGT. The CDR3 sequence is 14 residues long. The CDR3 DNA follows: TGTGCCAGCAGGGGACTGGGGGAGAATTCACCCCTCCACTTT. Its translation is CASRGLGENSPLHF.

This clone was seen repeatedly, ten times or more. This sequence joins TRBV5-4 and TRBJ1-3; D gene ambiguous. Germline V gene lookup returns CDR1 SGHNT and CDR2 YYREEE (reference sequence). V shed 0 bases and J shed 0 bases, with 13 bases lying between them. The CDR3 runs to 17 residues. CDR3 region: CASSLATDGHSGNTIYF. The CDR3 region has the DNA TGTGCCAGCAGCTTGGCCACCGACGGCCACTCTGGAAACACCATATATTTT. The full variable domain, completed using reference TRBV5-4 and TRBJ1-3, is ETGVTQSPTHLIKTRGQQVTLRCSSQSGHNTVSWYQQALGQGPQFIFQYYREEENGRGNFPPRFSGLQFPNYSSELNVNALELDDSALYLCASSLATDGHSGNTIYFGEGSWLTVV.

The table lists this clone with many counts. CDR3 sequence reads: CASSLSPSYSYEQYF. DNA of the CDR3: TGTGCCAGCAGTTTATCCCCCTCATACAGCTACGAGCAGTACTTC. This chain joins TRBV12-3 or TRBV12-4 and TRBJ2-7; D remains unclear. Trimming took 2 bases from V and 3 from J, leaving 14 bases between them. There are 15 residues in the CDR3.

This clone has at least ten counts. The CDR3 sequence: CSAREGSGSAPAQYF. In DNA, the CDR3 is TGCAGTGCTAGAGAAGGAAGCGGGAGCGCCCCTGCGCAGTATTTT. The chain employs TRBV20-1 and TRBJ2-3; 8 nucleotides match TRBD2. Per germline, CDR1 DFQATT and CDR2 SNEGSKA (reference sequence). This CDR3 is built from 15 residues. J was trimmed by 10 bases and V by 0 bases; bases with no gene match: 12.

This clone was seen repeatedly, ten times or more. The rearrangement joins TRBV11-3 to TRBJ1-2, with D possibly being TRBD1 (5 bases). The V and J ends lost 0 bases and 5 bases respectively, with 13 bases between them. There are 15 residues in the CDR3. Germline CDR1 is SGHNT and CDR2 is YENEEA. CDR3 in DNA: TGTGCCAGCAGCTTAGATTATGACAGACGATATGGCTACACCTTC. Protein: CASSLDYDRRYGYTF.

The chain joins TRBV2 to TRBJ1-2; weak D call: TRBD1 (6 bases). The CDR3 has 13 amino acids. Trimming stripped 2 bases from V and 4 bases from J, with 8 bases between. Germline V gene lookup returns CDR1 SNHLY and CDR2 FYNNEI. CDR3 bases: TGTGCCAGCAGTGAAAGGACAGTCTATGGCTACACCTTC. Protein sequence: CASSERTVYGYTF.

This clone was counted ten times or more. For the CDR3, the DNA is TGTGCCAGCAGCTTATTGTCGGATTACAATGAGCAGTTCTTC. Translation: CASSLLSDYNEQFF. This chain connects TRBV7-2 to TRBJ2-1; D remains ambiguous. Trimming pared 2 bases from V and 4 bases from J, leaving 9 bases between. The CDR3 covers 14 residues. CDR1 and CDR2 from the germline V gene are SGHTA and FQGNSA. The full variable domain, rest sourced from reference TRBV7-2 and TRBJ2-1, is GAGVSQSPSNKVTEKGKDVELRCDPISGHTALYWYRQSLGQGLEFLIYFQGNSAPDKSGLPSDRFSAERTGGSVSTLTIQRTQQEDSAVYLCASSLLSDYNEQFFGPGTRLTVL.

At least ten counts were recorded for this clone. This chain links TRBV19 with TRBJ2-2; 11 nucleotides align to TRBD2. The ends lost 3 bases at V and 4 bases at J; junction bases unmatched: 7. CDR3 size: 17 residues. Germline CDR1 is LNHDA and CDR2 is SQIVND (reference sequence). DNA for the CDR3: TGTGCCAGTAGTATTGTGGCTAGCGGGAGGAGCACCGGGGAGCTGTTTTTT. As protein: CASSIVASGRSTGELFF.

This clone was recorded many times. The rearrangement links TRBV3-1 to TRBJ1-1, with 8 bases that match TRBD1. The CDR3 runs to 13 residues. Germline V lookup: CDR1 LGHDT, CDR2 YNNKEL (reference sequence). V lost 8 bases, J lost 5 bases, and 7 bases stayed unmatched. In DNA, the CDR3 is TGTGCCAGCTCGGGGCAGGGGGCTACTGAAGCTTTCTTT. Amino acid sequence: CASSGQGATEAFF.

This clone showed up many times. The chain has TRBV11-1 and TRBJ2-5; TRBD2 matches at 11 bases. V lost 3 bases to trimming and J lost 3 bases; unmatched junction nucleotides: 9. Germline CDR1 is SGHAT and CDR2 is FQDESV (reference sequence). The CDR3 contains 17 residues. This CDR3 is CASSLGRLAGLKETQYF. The CDR3 nucleotides are TGTGCCAGCAGCTTGGGGCGACTAGCGGGGCTTAAAGAGACCCAGTACTTC.

The chain joins TRBV5-1 to TRBJ1-1, with D unclear. The CDR3 runs to 15 residues. V lost 5 bases and J 1 base, leaving 15 bases between the germline ends. The germline gives CDR1 SGHRS, CDR2 YFSETQ. CDR3 sequence reads: CASRPQGSRNTEAFF. DNA of the CDR3: TGCGCCAGCAGGCCCCAAGGGTCACGGAACACTGAAGCTTTCTTT.

This clone has at least ten counts. The chain is built from TRBV5-6 and TRBJ1-1; D gene ambiguous. Looked up from germline, CDR1 is SGHDT and CDR2 is YYEEEE. V lost 4 bases, J lost 5 bases, and 12 bases lay in between. The CDR3 spans 13 residues. In DNA, the CDR3 is TGTGCCAGCAGCCCCCCTATCGGGACTGAAGCTTTCTTT. Protein: CASSPPIGTEAFF.

Note on this clone: The CDR3 does not end in the conserved phenylalanine or tryptophan, so this is likely a read error. This sequence joins TRBV30 and TRBJ2-7; 8 nucleotides agree with TRBD1. The CDR3 extends over 13 amino acids. Trimming took 4 bases from V and 2 from J; bases not matched to a gene: 4. In germline, CDR1 is GTSNPN, CDR2 SVGIG (reference sequence). The CDR3 DNA reads as TGTGCCTGGACCGGGACAGGTGCCTACGAGCAGTACCTC. Translating it yields CAWTGTGAYEQYL.